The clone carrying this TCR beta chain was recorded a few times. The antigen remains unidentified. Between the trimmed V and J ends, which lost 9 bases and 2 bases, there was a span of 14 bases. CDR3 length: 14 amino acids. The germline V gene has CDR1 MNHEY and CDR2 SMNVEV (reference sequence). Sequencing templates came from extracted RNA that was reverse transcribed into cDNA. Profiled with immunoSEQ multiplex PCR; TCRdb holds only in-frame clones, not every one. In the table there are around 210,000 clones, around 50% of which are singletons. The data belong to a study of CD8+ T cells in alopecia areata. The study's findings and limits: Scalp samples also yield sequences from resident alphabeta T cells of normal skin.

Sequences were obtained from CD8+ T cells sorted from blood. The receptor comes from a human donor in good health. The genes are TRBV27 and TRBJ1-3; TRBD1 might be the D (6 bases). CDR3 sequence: CARRGGSPGNTIYF. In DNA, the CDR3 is TGTGCCAGGAGGGGGGGATCTCCTGGAAACACCATATATTTT.